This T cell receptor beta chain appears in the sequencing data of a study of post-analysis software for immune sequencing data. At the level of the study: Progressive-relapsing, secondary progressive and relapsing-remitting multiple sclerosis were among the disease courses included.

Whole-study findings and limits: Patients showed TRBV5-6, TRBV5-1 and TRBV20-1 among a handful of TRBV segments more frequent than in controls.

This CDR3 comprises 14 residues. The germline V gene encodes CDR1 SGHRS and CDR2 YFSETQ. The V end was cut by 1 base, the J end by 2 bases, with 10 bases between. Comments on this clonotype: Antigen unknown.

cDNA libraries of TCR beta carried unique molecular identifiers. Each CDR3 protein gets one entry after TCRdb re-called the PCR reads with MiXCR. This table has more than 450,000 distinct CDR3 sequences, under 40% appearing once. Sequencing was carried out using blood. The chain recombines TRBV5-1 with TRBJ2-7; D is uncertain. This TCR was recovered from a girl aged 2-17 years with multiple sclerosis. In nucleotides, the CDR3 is TGCGCCAGCAGCTTGAACCCCCAGACCTACGAGCAGTACTTC. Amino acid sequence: CASSLNPQTYEQYF.